This TCR beta chain was sequenced for a study of beta chain features in type 1 diabetes. Overall study findings and caveats: Across all four CD4+ subsets, people with type 1 diabetes showed modestly shorter TCRB CDR3s.

The isolated RNA, all of it, was reverse transcribed, so expressed TCRB transcripts were what got sequenced. Only in-frame clones appear in the TCRdb table, and some are missing; sequencing was by immunoSEQ multiplex PCR. This sample yields roughly 350,000 clones, of which approximately 11% are seen a single time; over 0.015% belongs to the top ten. V dropped 2 bases and J dropped 0; count of bases not matched to a gene: 4. Germline values: CDR1 MGHRA, CDR2 YSYEKL. The CDR3 loop spans 19 amino acids. Via the markers CD45RO/CCR7/CD25/CD127/CD95/CD27, stem cell-like memory, regulatory, central memory and naive CD4+ cells were sorted. Concerning this clone itself: No antigen is known for it.

This clonotype was obtained from a young woman in good health. The specimen sequenced was naive CD4+ T cells from blood. The J gene is TRBJ2-2, the V gene TRBV4-1; 15 bases align to TRBD2. The CDR3 nucleotides read TGCGCCAGCAGCCAATCTGGGACTAGCGGGAGGACGAACACCGGGGAGCTGTTTTTT. Residues: CASSQSGTSGRTNTGELFF.